This entry describes one T cell receptor (beta chain). What antigen it recognizes has not been identified. It has no much larger one-base neighbor in the sample; base qualities were not kept. The data derive from a study of beta chain features in type 1 diabetes (dated 2018 in TCRdb). As for the study more broadly: Patients and healthy donors did not differ in mean age, gender distribution, total cell number or subset yield. Naive and central memory subsets were obtained from all 30 or so donors, but regulatory and stem cell-like memory subsets were isolated from only 8 patients and 8 healthy donors. A total of around 100 million sorted cells were examined across all samples, and RNA yield correlated strongly with the number of cells per subset. The study compared the TCRB repertoires of sorted circulating CD4+ T cell subsets in recently diagnosed type 1 diabetes patients with those in matched healthy donors. Beyond this particular receptor, the publication reports: Naive, central memory and regulatory TCRB repertoires appeared to be more similar among patients than among healthy donors. Shorter templates might be favored by PCR, yet because patient and control samples were amplified and corrected together, any such skew would affect both groups equally. A moderate but significant shortening of TCRB CDR3 length was observed in type 1 diabetes patients in all four CD4+ subsets. Because small numbers of individuals were included in the HLA sub-analyses, any influence of HLA type on TCRB rearrangement was left unresolved. Sequencing cDNA rather than genomic DNA could over-represent highly expressing activated cells, although activation and CD3 levels did not differ between groups. At VDJ recombination sites, type 1 diabetes patients had fewer insertions and more deleted nucleotides, which implies abnormalities in thymic rearrangement.

From each donor, a single peripheral blood sample of about 110 mL on average was drawn into heparinised tubes. A BD FACSAria II was used to sort naive, central memory, regulatory and stem cell-like memory CD4+ T cells with a panel that included CD45RO, CCR7, CD25, CD127, CD95 and CD27. Purity was above 95% for every sorted population. PBMCs were isolated immediately by Lymphoprep density gradient centrifugation and stained directly without culture. So that batch effects would be minimized, each experiment stained and sorted samples in pairs, pairing one healthy donor with one patient. The High Capacity cDNA Reverse Transcription Kit was used to reverse transcribe all of the isolated RNA, meaning that expressed TCRB transcripts were what got sequenced. Deep immunoSEQ sequencing was performed on naive, central memory and regulatory T cell samples, with an average of around 3.4 million total reads per sample. Sorted cells were lysed in RLT buffer and RNA was extracted with DNase-treated RNeasy Micro or Mini kits, depending on cell number. Each cell subset was processed separately to prevent cross-contamination, with patient and healthy donor samples processed together. Using the immunoSEQ multiplex PCR, TCRB sequences were amplified from cDNA into 87-bp fragments spanning the CDR3 region. Sequencing of the amplicons was performed on the Illumina HiSeq platform. As for how the authors treated the data: PCR bias was computationally corrected using synthetic template baselines, reads within Hamming distance 2 were collapsed, and singletons that could not be merged were discarded. By aligning reads against IMGT, V, D and J genes, CDR3 length, and insertions or deletions at six rearrangement sites were assigned. Clonotype counts were normalized to sorted cell number within each subset before computing true diversity and Gini coefficients with the tcR R package. The overlap coefficient, calculated on TCRB nucleotide sequences, was used to quantify repertoire sharing. Sourced from immuneACCESS, this table was stored by TCRdb with only in-frame sequences that have V and J called. A share of the clones is absent; for the studies checked, an unresolved V gene accounts for under half, and the remainder has no known explanation. The V and J calls and the clone size are those of that table, but D and trimming were determined from the DNA. The sample data list more than 300,000 clones, and less than 10% of these were observed just once. The top ten clones comprise 0.44% of the sample.

The germline V gene sets CDR1 to SGHTA and CDR2 to FQGNSA. After removal of 1 base from V and 16 bases from J, the junction retains 6 bases not matched to a gene. The CDR3 holds 12 amino acids from the cysteine to the phenylalanine. Here the CDR3 DNA is all that survives: 36 bases in frame from base 1. The V gene is TRBV7-2 and the J gene is TRBJ2-1; TRBD2 matches 8 bases in the middle. The source material was central memory CD4+ T cells from blood. The origin of this receptor is a woman aged 18-30 years in good health. CDR3 region: CASSLGGTSRFF. The nucleotide sequence is given as TGTGCCAGCAGCTTAGGCGGGACTAGTCGCTTCTTC.